This entry lists 12 T cell receptor beta chains sequenced from one sample in a study of blood T cell repertoires in COVID-19. Profiling relied on immunoSEQ multiplex PCR, and the TCRdb table lists in-frame clones only, not all of them. The data contain a few hundred thousand clones, approximately 90% of them singletons. Sequencing input: peripheral blood. These receptors all stem from a young man who had recovered from COVID-19.

V and J are TRBV11-2 and TRBJ1-2; the D gene is possibly TRBD1 (6 bases). The germline V gene encodes CDR1 SGHAT and CDR2 FQNNGV. The CDR3 extends over 12 amino acids. The ends were cut back, 2 bases at V and 8 bases at J, with 9 bases in the middle. The CDR3 sequence is CASSLTQGGYTF. The DNA for the CDR3 is TGTGCCAGCAGCTTAACCCAGGGGGGCTACACCTTC.

Only one count was recorded for this clone. The chain couples TRBV10-2 to TRBJ2-1; 10 nucleotides agree with TRBD2. The CDR3 spans 17 residues. The junction had 4 bases not matched to a gene; V was cut back by 2 bases and J by 0 bases. Germline V gene data show CDR1 as WSHSY and CDR2 as SAAADI. CDR3: CASSEGSGGSSYNEQFF. The CDR3 DNA follows: TGCGCCAGCAGTGAGGGTAGCGGGGGGTCCTCCTACAATGAGCAGTTCTTC.

The J gene is TRBJ2-1, the V gene TRBV5-1; 7 bases align to TRBD1. The germline gives CDR1 SGHRS, CDR2 YFSETQ. The length of the CDR3 is 14 residues. The ends lost 1 base at V and 9 bases at J; junction bases unmatched: 7. The CDR3 DNA sequence: TGCGCCAGCAGCTTGACCTTAAGACAGGGTGAGCAGTTCTTC. Translated, it gives CASSLTLRQGEQFF.

The chain is built from TRBV4-1 and TRBJ1-2; D call uncertain. V shed 5 bases and J shed 4 bases, with 17 bases lying between them. Germline CDR1 and CDR2: MGHRA and YSYEKL. The CDR3 extends over 15 amino acids. In nucleotides, the CDR3 is TGCGCCAGCAGCAAACCGGCCGCGGATTTCTATGGCTACACCTTC. Translation: CASSKPAADFYGYTF.

This sequence joins TRBV6-1 and TRBJ2-7; 8 nucleotides line up with TRBD2. Trimming at V came to 3 bases and at J to 3 bases, leaving 4 bases not matched to a gene. The CDR3 length is 14 residues. The germline V gene encodes CDR1 MNHNS and CDR2 SASEGT. CDR3 amino acids: CASSEAAGGYEQYF. The CDR3 coding sequence is TGTGCCAGCAGTGAGGCCGCGGGGGGCTACGAGCAGTACTTC.

The V call is TRBV9, the J call TRBJ2-3; TRBD2 aligns across 10 bases. The CDR3 has 14 amino acids. V lost 6 bases, J lost 0 bases, and 1 base stayed unmatched. The germline V gene has CDR1 SGDLS and CDR2 YYNGEE. CDR3 bases: TGTGCCAGCACTAGCGGGGGAAGCACAGATACGCAGTATTTT. Protein: CASTSGGSTDTQYF.

The chain links TRBV10-3 to TRBJ1-4; 10 nucleotides agree with TRBD1. The CDR3 consists of 15 residues. The J segment lost 8 bases and the V segment lost 0 bases, leaving 3 bases of the junction unmatched. Germline CDR1 is ENHRY and CDR2 is SYGVKD. CDR3 coding DNA: TGTGCCATCAGTGAGTCCGGACAGGGGGACGAAAAACTGTTTTTT. Protein product: CAISESGQGDEKLFF.

V and J are TRBV2 and TRBJ1-3; D possibly corresponds to TRBD1 (5 bases). The CDR3 is 14 amino acids. Germline lookup yields CDR1 SNHLY and CDR2 FYNNEI. With 4 bases removed from V and 4 bases from J, the gap between germline ends came to 11 bases. CDR3 DNA: TGTGCCAGCAGTGTGGAGGGGCCGGGAAACACCATATATTTT. The encoded protein is CASSVEGPGNTIYF.

The gene calls are TRBV6-2 or TRBV6-3 and TRBJ1-1; no definite D call. This CDR3 contains 14 residues. Germline V gene sequence: CDR1 MNHEY, CDR2 SVGEGT. The V gene lost 4 bases and the J gene lost 3 bases, with 12 bases spanning the gap. The CDR3 bases are TGTGCCAGCAGTTGGACTACTTACGACACTGAAGCTTTCTTT. Translation gives CASSWTTYDTEAFF.

This clone was found a few times. The CDR3 DNA reads as TGTGCCAGCAGCTCTCAGGGACTATTGGGCACCGGGGAGCTGTTTTTT. Translated, it gives CASSSQGLLGTGELFF. The rearrangement links TRBV9 to TRBJ2-2; 7 bases fit TRBD2. V gave up 4 bases and J gave up 4 bases; unmatched junction bases: 10. CDR3 size: 16 residues. Germline CDR1 SGDLS, CDR2 YYNGEE.

The CDR3 loop reads CASSRESSYNSPLHF. The DNA for the CDR3 is TGTGCCAGTAGCAGGGAAAGCTCCTATAATTCACCCCTCCACTTT. The V and J genes are TRBV19 and TRBJ1-6; tentative D call: TRBD1 (5 bases). V was cut by 6 bases and J by 0 bases, with 9 bases left in between. The CDR3 spans 15 residues. Germline V lookup: CDR1 LNHDA, CDR2 SQIVND (reference sequence).

The genes are TRBV2 and TRBJ2-1, with a tentative D call TRBD2 (6 bases). This CDR3 is built from 13 residues. Germline V gene lookup returns CDR1 SNHLY and CDR2 FYNNEI. V lost 6 bases, J lost 7 bases, and 13 bases lay in between. The CDR3 spells CASRGEAGNEQFF. CDR3 in DNA: TGTGCCAGCAGGGGGGAGGCAGGGAATGAGCAGTTCTTC.